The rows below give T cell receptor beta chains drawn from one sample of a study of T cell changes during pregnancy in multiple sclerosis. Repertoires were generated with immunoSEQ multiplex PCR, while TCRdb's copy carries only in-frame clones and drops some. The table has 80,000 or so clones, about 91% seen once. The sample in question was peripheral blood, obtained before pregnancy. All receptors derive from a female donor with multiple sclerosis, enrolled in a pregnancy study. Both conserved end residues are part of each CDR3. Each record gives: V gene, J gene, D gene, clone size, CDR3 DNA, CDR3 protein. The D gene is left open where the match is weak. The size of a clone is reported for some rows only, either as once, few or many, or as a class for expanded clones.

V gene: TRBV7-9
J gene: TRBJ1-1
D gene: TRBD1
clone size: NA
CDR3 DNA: TGTGCCAGCAGCTTAACAGGGGGCTCAAACACTGAAGCTTTCTTT
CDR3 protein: CASSLTGGSNTEAFF

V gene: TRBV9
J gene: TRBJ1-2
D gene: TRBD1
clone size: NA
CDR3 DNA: TGTGCCAGCAGCGGACAGGGGAGTTGGTTGGACTATGGCTACACCTTC
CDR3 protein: CASSGQGSWLDYGYTF

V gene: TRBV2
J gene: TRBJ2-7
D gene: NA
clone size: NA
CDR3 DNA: TGTGCCAGCAGTGATTGGGACAAAACCAGCTCCTACGAGCAGTACTTC
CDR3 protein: CASSDWDKTSSYEQYF

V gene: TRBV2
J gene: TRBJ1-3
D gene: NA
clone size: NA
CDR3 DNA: TGTGCCAGCAGTGACAGGGCCCCTGGAAACACCATATATTTT
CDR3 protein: CASSDRAPGNTIYF

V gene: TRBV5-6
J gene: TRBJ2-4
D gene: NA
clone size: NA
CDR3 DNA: TGTGCCAGCAGCTCTCGGTCGCTGATGAGGATTCAGTACTTC
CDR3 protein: CASSSRSLMRIQYF

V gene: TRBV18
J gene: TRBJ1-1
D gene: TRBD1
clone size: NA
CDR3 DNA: TGTGCCAGCTCACCGTCCGGGACAGGGGTTAATACCGAAGCTTTCTTT
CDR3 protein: CASSPSGTGVNTEAFF

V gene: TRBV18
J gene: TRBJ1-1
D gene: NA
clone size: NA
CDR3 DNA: TGTGCCAGCTCACCACCCACGGACACTGAAGCTTTCTTT
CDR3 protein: CASSPPTDTEAFF

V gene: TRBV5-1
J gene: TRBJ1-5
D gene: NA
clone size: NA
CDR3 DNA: TGCGCCAGCAGCTTGGGACAGGAGTATCCCAATCAGCCCCAGCATTTT
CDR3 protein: CASSLGQEYPNQPQHF

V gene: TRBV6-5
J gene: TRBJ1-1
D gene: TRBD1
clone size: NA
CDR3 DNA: TGTGCCAGCAGTTACGGGACAGCAAACACTGAAGCTTTCTTT
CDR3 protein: CASSYGTANTEAFF

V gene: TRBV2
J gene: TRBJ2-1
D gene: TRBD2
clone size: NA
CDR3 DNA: TGTGCCATAAGGGGTCTAGCGGGGTCCAGCTCCTACAATGAGCAGTTCTTC
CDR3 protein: CAIRGLAGSSSYNEQFF

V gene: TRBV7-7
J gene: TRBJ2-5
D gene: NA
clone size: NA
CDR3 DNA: TGTGCTAGCAGCTTGTTTGGACCCACGGGGGAGACCCAGTACTTC
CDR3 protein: CASSLFGPTGETQYF

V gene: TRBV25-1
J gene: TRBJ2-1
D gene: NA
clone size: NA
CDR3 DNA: TGTGCCAGCAGTGGATTAGGGGGGGACGCCTACAATGAGCAGTTCTTC
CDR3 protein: CASSGLGGDAYNEQFF

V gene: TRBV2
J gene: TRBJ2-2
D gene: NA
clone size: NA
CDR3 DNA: TGTGCCAGCAGTCTTGGCCCCGGGGAGCTGTTTTTT
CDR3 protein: CASSLGPGELFF

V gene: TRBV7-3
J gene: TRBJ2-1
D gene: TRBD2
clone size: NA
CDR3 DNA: TGTGCCAGCAGCTTAATCGGGCGGGGGGGCCTGTACAATGAGCAGTTCTTC
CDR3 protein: CASSLIGRGGLYNEQFF

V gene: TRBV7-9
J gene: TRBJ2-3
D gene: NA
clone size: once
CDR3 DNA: TGTGCCAGCAGACTACCTTCCACAGATACGCAGTATTTT
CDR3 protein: CASRLPSTDTQYF

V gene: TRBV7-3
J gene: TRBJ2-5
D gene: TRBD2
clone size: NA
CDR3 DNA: TGTGCCAGCAGCTTGCCCCTCACCCTAGCGGTCCAAGAGACCCAGTACTTC
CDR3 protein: CASSLPLTLAVQETQYF

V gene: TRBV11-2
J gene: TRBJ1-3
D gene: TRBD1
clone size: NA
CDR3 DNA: TGTGCCAGCAGCTTTGGGCTGGGACAGACAGGAAACACCATATATTTT
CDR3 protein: CASSFGLGQTGNTIYF

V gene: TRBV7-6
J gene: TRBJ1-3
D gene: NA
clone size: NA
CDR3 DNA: TGTGCCAGCAGCAAGGGGCCCCTCTCTGGAAACACCATATATTTT
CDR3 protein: CASSKGPLSGNTIYF

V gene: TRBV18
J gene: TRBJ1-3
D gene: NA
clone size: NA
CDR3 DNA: TGTGCCAGCTCACCAGGCGGGAACACCATATATTTT
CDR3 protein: CASSPGGNTIYF

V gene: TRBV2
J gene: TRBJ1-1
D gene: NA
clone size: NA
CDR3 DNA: TGTGCCAGCGTTTCTATGTTAGAAGCTTTCTTT
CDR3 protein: CASVSMLEAFF

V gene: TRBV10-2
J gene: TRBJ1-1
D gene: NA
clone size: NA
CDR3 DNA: TGCGCCAGCAGTGAGGGGGGGGTCGACACTGAAGCTTTCTTT
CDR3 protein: CASSEGGVDTEAFF

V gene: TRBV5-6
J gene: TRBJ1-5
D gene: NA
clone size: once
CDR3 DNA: TGTGCCAGCAGTATTTCGGGTCAGCCCCAGCATTTT
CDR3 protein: CASSISGQPQHF

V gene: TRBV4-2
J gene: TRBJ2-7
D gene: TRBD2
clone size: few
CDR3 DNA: TGTGCCAGCAGCCAAGATTTGAGTTTGTGGAGCGGGGGTTACGAGCAGTACTTC
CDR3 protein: CASSQDLSLWSGGYEQYF

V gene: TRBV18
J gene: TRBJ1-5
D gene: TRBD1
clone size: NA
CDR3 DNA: TGTGCCAGCTCACCTGACAGGGCGTACCAGCCCCAGCATTTT
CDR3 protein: CASSPDRAYQPQHF

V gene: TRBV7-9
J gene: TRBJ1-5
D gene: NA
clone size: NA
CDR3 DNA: TGTGCCAGCAGCCCGACCAACGCGGGCAATCAGCCCCAGCATTTT
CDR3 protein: CASSPTNAGNQPQHF

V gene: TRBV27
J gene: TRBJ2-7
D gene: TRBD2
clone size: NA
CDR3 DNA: TGTGCCAGCACCCAAACTAGCGGGGGGCGTTACGAGCAGTACTTC
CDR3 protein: CASTQTSGGRYEQYF

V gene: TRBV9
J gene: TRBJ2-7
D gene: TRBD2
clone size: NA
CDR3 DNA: TGTGCCAGCAGCCCAACGTCCCTTCCTAGCGGAGCAATCTTC
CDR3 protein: CASSPTSLPSGAIF

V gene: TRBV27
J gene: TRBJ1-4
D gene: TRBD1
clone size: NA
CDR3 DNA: TGTGCCAGCAGCGACAGGGGGACTAATGAAAAACTGTTTTTT
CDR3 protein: CASSDRGTNEKLFF

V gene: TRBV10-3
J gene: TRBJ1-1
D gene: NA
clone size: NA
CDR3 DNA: TGTGCCATCAGATCTCGAGGCGGGGTAAAGAACACTGAAGCTTTCTTT
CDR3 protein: CAIRSRGGVKNTEAFF

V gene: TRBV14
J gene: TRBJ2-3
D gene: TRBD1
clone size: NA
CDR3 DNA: TGTGCCAGCAGCCTCGGACAGGGTAAAAGTTGGACAGATACGCAGTATTTT
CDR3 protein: CASSLGQGKSWTDTQYF

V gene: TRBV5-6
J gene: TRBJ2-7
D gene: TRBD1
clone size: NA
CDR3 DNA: TGTGCCAGCAGCCCGGACAGGGACTACGAGCAGTACTTC
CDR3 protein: CASSPDRDYEQYF

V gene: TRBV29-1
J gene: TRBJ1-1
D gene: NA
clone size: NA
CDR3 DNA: TGCAGCGTTCCCAAAAGGGACACCTTAATGAACACTGAAGCTTTCTTT
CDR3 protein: CSVPKRDTLMNTEAFF

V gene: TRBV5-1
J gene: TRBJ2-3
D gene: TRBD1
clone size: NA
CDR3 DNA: TGCGCCAGCAGCTTGGGGGCAGGGGGCGTTGCAGATACGCAGTATTTT
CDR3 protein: CASSLGAGGVADTQYF

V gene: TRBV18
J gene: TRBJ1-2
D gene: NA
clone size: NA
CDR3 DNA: TGTGCCAGCTCACCACCCTCCGAGGACACCCCCGGCTACACCTTC
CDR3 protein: CASSPPSEDTPGYTF

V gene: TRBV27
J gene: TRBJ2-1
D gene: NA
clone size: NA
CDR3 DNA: TGTGCCAGCAGACATACAGGGAGCGATGAGCAGTTCTTC
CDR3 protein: CASRHTGSDEQFF

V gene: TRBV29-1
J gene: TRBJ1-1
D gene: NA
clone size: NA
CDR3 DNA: TGCAGCGTTGTCTTAGACACTGAAGCTTTCTTT
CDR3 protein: CSVVLDTEAFF

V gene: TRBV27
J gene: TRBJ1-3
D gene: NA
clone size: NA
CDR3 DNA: TGTGCCAGCAGTTTATACGCGGGGATCTCTGGAAACACCATATATTTT
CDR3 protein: CASSLYAGISGNTIYF

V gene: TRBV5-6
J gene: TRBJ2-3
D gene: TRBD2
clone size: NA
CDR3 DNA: TGTGCCAGCCATGAGGGACTAGCGGGGATCACAGATACGCAGTATTTT
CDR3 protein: CASHEGLAGITDTQYF

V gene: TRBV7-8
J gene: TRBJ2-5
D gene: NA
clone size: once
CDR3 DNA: TGTGCCAGCAGCCCCGAGGGGACTCAAGAGACCCAGTACTTC
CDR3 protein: CASSPEGTQETQYF

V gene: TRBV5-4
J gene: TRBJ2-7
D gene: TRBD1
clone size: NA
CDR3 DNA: TGTGCCAGCAGCAGTAAGACAGGGAGCTACGAGCAGTACTTC
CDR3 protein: CASSSKTGSYEQYF

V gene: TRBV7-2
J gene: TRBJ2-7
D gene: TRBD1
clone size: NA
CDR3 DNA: TGTGCCAGCAGCCAGAAGGGGGCCCACTACGAGCAGTACTTC
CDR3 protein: CASSQKGAHYEQYF

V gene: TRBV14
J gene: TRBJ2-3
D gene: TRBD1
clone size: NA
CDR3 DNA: TGTGCCAGCAGCCAAGGGATCCCCGTGCGACAGGGGCTGTACACAGATACGCAGTATTTT
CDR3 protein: CASSQGIPVRQGLYTDTQYF

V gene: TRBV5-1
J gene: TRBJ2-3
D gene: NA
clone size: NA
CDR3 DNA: TGCGCCAGCAGTTTGTACGGACAGACTAGCACAGATACGCAGTATTTT
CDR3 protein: CASSLYGQTSTDTQYF

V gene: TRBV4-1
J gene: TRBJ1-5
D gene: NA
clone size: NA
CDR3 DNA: TGCGCCAGCAGCCAGGATGGGCAGAATCAGCCCCAGCATTTT
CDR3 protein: CASSQDGQNQPQHF

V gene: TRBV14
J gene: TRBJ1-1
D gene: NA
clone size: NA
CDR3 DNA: TGTGCCAGCAGCCAACTCAGGGTAGGGAACACTGAAGCTTTCTTT
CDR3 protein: CASSQLRVGNTEAFF

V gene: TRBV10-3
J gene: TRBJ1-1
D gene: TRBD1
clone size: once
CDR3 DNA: TGTGCCAGTTCCGGGACAGAGGGCCTAAGGACTGAAGCTTTCTTT
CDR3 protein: CASSGTEGLRTEAFF

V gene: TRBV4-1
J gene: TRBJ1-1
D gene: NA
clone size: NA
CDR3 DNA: TGCGCCAGCAGCCAAGGACAGGAGATCCACACTGAAGCTTTCTTT
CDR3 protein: CASSQGQEIHTEAFF

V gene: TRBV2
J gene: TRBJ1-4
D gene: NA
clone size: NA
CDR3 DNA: TGTGCCAGCAGGACTCAGGGGAACTCTAGTGAAAAACTGTTTTTT
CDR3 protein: CASRTQGNSSEKLFF

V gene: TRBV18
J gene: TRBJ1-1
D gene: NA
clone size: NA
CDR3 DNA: TGTGCCAGCTCACCACCTCCCCCGGGGGACACTGAAGCTTTCTTT
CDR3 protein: CASSPPPPGDTEAFF